This T cell receptor beta chain appears in the sequencing data of a study of T cells in Graves' hyperthyroidism and ophthalmopathy (dated by TCRdb to between 2018 and 2020). With regard to the full study: Peripheral blood was collected at initial diagnosis, before any treatment. Thyroid tissue and blood T-cell repertoires from several Graves' hyperthyroidism patients were also compared in the study. The 100 or so discovery patients were divided at random into training and test sets in a 7:3 ratio. Following sampling, methimazole starting at 30 mg daily was given to hyperthyroidism patients, and high-dose intravenous methylprednisolone was given to ophthalmopathy patients. According to the paper, TCR Vbeta CDR3 sequencing was carried out on 135 peripheral blood samples, which came from 40 to 45 ophthalmopathy, 75 to 80 hyperthyroidism and some 17 progressor patients. TCR V-J signatures able to tell the groups apart were searched for in a discovery cohort of approximately 95 patients, of whom more than 40 had Graves' ophthalmopathy and 55 to 60 had stable Graves' hyperthyroidism. Whether ophthalmopathy could be predicted prospectively was tested in an independent validation cohort made up of 18 to 20 hyperthyroidism patients plus 17 patients who later progressed to ophthalmopathy.

Ophthalmopathy patients had moderately to severely active disease, with a Clinical Activity Score of 3 or more, a NOSPECS grade of 4 or more, and a disease duration of less than 3 months. Any patient with an uncontrolled infection, another autoimmune disease, pregnancy or lactation was excluded. Diagnoses were based on clinical symptoms, serum thyroxine and TRAb, thyroid ultrasound and orbital computed tomography. PBMCs were isolated from about 10 ml of fresh peripheral blood by Ficoll-Paque density gradient centrifugation. Total RNA was extracted using Trizol reagent, and RNA quality was assessed on an Agilent 2100 Bioanalyzer. General study outcomes and caveats: Sample size was not statistically predetermined, and investigators were not blinded to group allocation. During validation, the model predicted progression to ophthalmopathy a median of roughly 7.1 months ahead of onset, with around 65% sensitivity and 72% to 80% specificity. Most expanded thyroid clonotypes (frequency above 0.001) were also found in blood, which suggests that blood repertoires may mirror thyroid immune responses. Ophthalmopathy was separated from stable hyperthyroidism by a 13 V-J signature model, with roughly 88% sensitivity and about 81% specificity obtained in cross-validation and 80%/75% obtained in testing.

This clonotype was seen repeatedly, ten times or more. It lacks a known antigen. Within one base of it there is no much larger clone, and no base qualities were kept. Taken from the germline V gene, the CDR1 and CDR2 loops are SGHRS and YFSETQ. V is cut back by 2 bases and J by 6 bases, with 10 bases in the junction unmatched. Measured from the cysteine to the phenylalanine, the CDR3 is 15 residues long. The only DNA kept is the CDR3, 45 bases in frame from the first base. The TCR beta CDR3 regions were amplified from RNA transcripts. The first round of RT-PCR for the TCR CDR3 was performed with the HTBI primer set and the Qiagen OneStep RT-PCR kit. The libraries were constructed in a second round of multiplex PCR and then size-selected and purified. Libraries were sequenced paired-end with 100 bp reads on an Illumina HiSeq2000. The original methods were these. SOAPnuke was used to process the raw data, with reads discarded if the reads contained adapters or uncalled bases, had a mean Phred below 15, or lacked an exact constant-primer or identifier match. High-quality paired reads were merged using COPE v1.2.5, and each unique nucleotide sequence was defined as a clonotype. MiTCR v1.1 was used to align clonotypes to the IMGT TRBV, TRBD and TRBJ reference segments. Only V-J combinations with frequency above 0.0001, covering about 99% of repertoires, were analysed. A TCS score was defined as the ratio between F50 (clonal expansion) and ExV (chaos), using BLOSUM62-based TCRdist between CDR3 peptides within each V-J. Welch's t-statistics and random forest reduced several hundred V-J features to 10 to 15, which were used in a naive Bayes classifier (R e1071). The Morisita-Horn index was used to measure how similar the thyroid and blood repertoires were. The raw public reads went through TCRdb reprocessing: fastp at Q25, MiXCR clone calling, in-frame beta chains kept. Every distinct CDR3 protein forms one entry, paired with its most common genes and DNA. TCRdb, rather than the study authors, made the V and J calls. The sample data list 45,000 to 60,000 distinct CDR3 sequences, and approximately 50% of these were observed just once. The ten largest clones add up to roughly 12% of the sample.

The rearranged segments are TRBV5-1 and TRBJ2-7, with 8 bases matching TRBD2. The clonotype originates from a woman aged 30 to 39 with Graves' ophthalmopathy. Material for sequencing was blood. The CDR3 sequence is CASSLLPAGEGEQYF. In nucleotide form, the sequence is TGCGCCAGCAGCTTACTACCAGCGGGAGAAGGCGAGCAGTACTTC.